This passage covers 9 T cell receptor beta chains from one sample sequenced in a study of T cells after yellow fever vaccination. TCRdb processed the 5' RACE reads anew with MiXCR; each CDR3 protein has one entry. The sample has more than 90,000 distinct CDR3 sequences, more than 5.5% seen once. This material consisted of CD4+ T cells sorted from PBMCs, taken more than 40 days after the first yellow fever vaccination. These receptors came from a man younger than 35 who received the YFV17D yellow fever vaccine.

The chain couples TRBV6-5 to TRBJ2-7; D unclear. The CDR3 sequence is 14 residues long. The V gene lost 0 bases and the J gene lost 1 base, with 7 bases spanning the gap. Germline V gene data show CDR1 as MNHEY and CDR2 as SVGAGI. The CDR3 loop is CASSYSKASYEQYF. The CDR3 DNA follows: TGTGCCAGCAGTTACTCGAAGGCTTCCTACGAGCAGTACTTC.

The J gene is TRBJ2-5, the V gene TRBV5-4; 8 bases are a match to TRBD2. Looked up from germline, CDR1 is SGHNT and CDR2 is YYREEE (reference sequence). The CDR3 spans 14 residues. The V segment lost 0 bases and the J segment 5 bases; nucleotides outside the gene matches: 3. The CDR3 sequence is CASSLDPGGETQYF. The CDR3 DNA is TGTGCCAGCAGCTTGGACCCGGGGGGGGAGACCCAGTACTTC.

The V and J genes are TRBV5-1 and TRBJ2-5, with D possibly being TRBD1 (6 bases). With 4 bases removed from V and 5 bases from J, the gap between germline ends came to 15 bases. This CDR3 region has 14 residues. Looked up from germline, CDR1 is SGHRS and CDR2 is YFSETQ. The CDR3 here is CASSMLGAGETQYF. DNA of the CDR3: TGCGCCAGCAGCATGTTGGGGGCCGGTGAGACCCAGTACTTC.

This clonotype was found many times. J is TRBJ2-5 and V is TRBV6-5; unclear D gene. Between the trimmed V and J ends, which lost 2 bases and 4 bases, there was a span of 8 bases. There are 13 residues in the CDR3. Per the germline V gene, CDR1 is MNHEY and CDR2 is SVGAGI. The CDR3 reads CASSYHGTETQYF. DNA for the CDR3: TGTGCCAGCAGTTACCACGGTACAGAGACCCAGTACTTC.

This clonotype was picked up many times. This chain joins TRBV7-2 and TRBJ1-3; possible D gene TRBD1, 6 bases. In germline, CDR1 is SGHTA, CDR2 FQGNSA. CDR3 size: 18 residues. Trimming removed 2 bases from V and 4 bases from J, with 21 bases in between. This chain's CDR3 is CASSLPGATGKRGNTIYF. The CDR3, as DNA: TGTGCCAGCAGCTTACCGGGAGCAACAGGGAAAAGGGGAAACACCATATATTTT.

V gene TRBV7-9 combines with J gene TRBJ1-5; possible D gene TRBD1, 6 bases. The V end lost 5 bases, the J end lost 4 bases, and 9 bases lay between the germline ends. The CDR3 is 13 residues long. Germline lookup yields CDR1 SEHNR and CDR2 FQNEAQ (reference sequence). The CDR3: CASSETGNQPQHF. For the CDR3, the DNA is TGTGCCAGCAGCGAAACAGGGAATCAGCCCCAGCATTTT.

This clonotype was observed many times. The chain recombines TRBV5-1 with TRBJ2-1; D uncertain. V was trimmed by 4 bases and J by 2 bases, leaving 19 bases between them. Germline-derived CDR1 and CDR2 are SGHRS and YFSETQ. The CDR3 runs to 17 residues. CDR3 sequence: CASSPDAASRAYNEQFF. The CDR3 coding sequence is TGCGCCAGCAGCCCCGACGCGGCCTCCCGGGCCTACAATGAGCAGTTCTTC.

This clonotype was detected a few times. The chain combines TRBV4-3 with TRBJ1-2, with D maybe TRBD1 (6 bases). Germline values: CDR1 LGHNA, CDR2 YSLEER. Trimming took off 0 bases at V and 4 bases at J, with 27 bases between the two ends. This CDR3 region has 20 residues. For the CDR3, the DNA is TGCGCCAGCAGCCAAGAGGAAGGGGGGGGGATACGACCACTTCCCTATGGCTACACCTTC. The encoded protein is CASSQEEGGGIRPLPYGYTF.

Ten or more counts support this clonotype. The chain recombines TRBV5-1 with TRBJ2-1; D is ambiguous. CDR1 is SGHRS and CDR2 is YFSETQ in the germline V gene. The V gene lost 0 bases and the J gene lost 7 bases, with 5 bases spanning the gap. The CDR3 sequence is 12 residues long. CDR3: CASSLEGNEQFF. The DNA for the CDR3 is TGCGCCAGCAGCTTGGAAGGGAATGAGCAGTTCTTC.